This T cell receptor beta chain appears in the sequencing data of a study of blood T cell repertoires in COVID-19 (dated by TCRdb to 2020 to 2021). Background for the entire study: Samples covering the acute and convalescent phases of COVID-19 were provided by collaborators in the United States, Italy and Spain. The material from the prospective study consisted of cDNA or gDNA derived from T cells, B-cell-depleted T cells, or PBMCs. Subjects who had been exposed to COVID-19, were actively infected with it, or had recovered from it provided the deeply sampled blood TCRbeta repertoires that made up the dataset. The repertoires were made available in a free public database intended to serve as a resource for research on the immune response to SARS-CoV-2. The samples were drawn from two sources: the first 160 participants of the ongoing ImmuneRACE study, and 1,200 or so subjects contributed by 6 global collaborators. Nearly every sample came with metadata listing a de-identified subject ID, COVID-19 status, age in years and sex. Where HLA class I and class II types were available, the types were taken from metadata supplied by the sample provider, not from assay-based typing.

Unmatched junction bases come to 4, with V trimmed by 4 bases and J by 3 bases. The cysteine opens and the phenylalanine closes a CDR3 of 14 amino acids. The entry retains the CDR3 DNA only, 42 bases that are in frame from base 1. The germline V gene supplies CDR1 MGHDK and CDR2 SYGVNS. Study-wide conclusions, independent of this receptor: The amount of clinical and demographic metadata varied by source and participant and was provided uncurated.

Collaborating institutions collected whole blood in K2EDTA tubes following their own protocols. For TCRbeta analysis, collaborator samples were shipped as frozen whole blood, as isolated PBMCs, or as DNA extracted from either sample type. To note about this clone: No antigen is known for it. No per-base quality is available; no much larger clone lies one base away.

TCRbeta CDR3 regions were amplified from genomic DNA by means of the immunoSEQ Assay, a bias-controlled multiplex PCR. In the authors' own workflow: Nucleated cell counts per sample were estimated from amplification of reference gene primers within the assay. To quantify the absolute abundance of each unique TCRbeta CDR3 rearrangement, sequence reads were collapsed and filtered. For each sample, productive Simpson clonality was calculated as the square root of Simpson's diversity index over productive rearrangements. As stored in TCRdb, this immuneACCESS dataset retains in-frame rearrangements with V and J assigned. A fraction of the clones does not appear; measured against another copy, unresolved V genes explain less than half of the discrepancy, and the remainder lacks a known reason. D and trimming were read from the DNA, whereas the V and J calls and clone size are those reported in that table. The table for this sample lists approximately 100,000 clones; approximately 92% of them were counted only once. The top ten constitute 5.7% of the sample.

Recombination linked TRBV25-1 to TRBJ1-1; TRBD1 fits 8 bases in the junction. The receptor was derived from a man in his 70s with acute or convalescent COVID-19. Sequenced input: peripheral blood. CDR3 protein: CASSAKQGDTEAFF. The DNA is TGTGCCAGCAGTGCCAAACAGGGGGACACTGAAGCTTTCTTT.